This T cell receptor beta chain is from a study of vaccination effects on CD4 cells after COVID-19. Study-wide context: Two doses of either BNT162b2 or mRNA-1273 were given to each participant.

General study results and limits: A shortage of convalescent patients and an absence of early post-infection timepoints characterized the study. Late after vaccination, infection- and vaccine-induced clones showed marked clonal contraction.

Germline V gene data show CDR1 as LNHDA and CDR2 as SQIVND (reference sequence). This CDR3 region has 15 residues. V was pared by 4 bases and J by 4 bases, with 7 bases of the junction left unmatched. Viral peptide pools were used in the ViraFEST assay to expand antigen-specific CD4+ T cells, and sequencing came afterward. Cultured cells yielded isolated CD4+ T cells after less than 11 days. Every well housed roughly 2.1 million PBMC, which grew in culture alongside around 10 IU/ml IL-2 and roughly 10 ug/ml peptides. Profiled with immunoSEQ multiplex PCR; TCRdb holds only in-frame clones, not every one. Among approximately 22,000 clones listed, 73% were seen once. Notes on this clone: The target antigen is unknown.

Sequencing was performed on CD4+ T cells from PBMCs cultured with HCoV-229E spike peptides, taken before COVID-19 vaccination. This sequence joins TRBV19 and TRBJ2-1; 7 nucleotides line up with TRBD2. The TCR originated in a human donor who received a COVID-19 vaccine. As DNA, the CDR3 is TGTGCCAGTAGTACGGCGGGAGCGGTATACAATGAGCAGTTCTTC. This translates into CASSTAGAVYNEQFF.